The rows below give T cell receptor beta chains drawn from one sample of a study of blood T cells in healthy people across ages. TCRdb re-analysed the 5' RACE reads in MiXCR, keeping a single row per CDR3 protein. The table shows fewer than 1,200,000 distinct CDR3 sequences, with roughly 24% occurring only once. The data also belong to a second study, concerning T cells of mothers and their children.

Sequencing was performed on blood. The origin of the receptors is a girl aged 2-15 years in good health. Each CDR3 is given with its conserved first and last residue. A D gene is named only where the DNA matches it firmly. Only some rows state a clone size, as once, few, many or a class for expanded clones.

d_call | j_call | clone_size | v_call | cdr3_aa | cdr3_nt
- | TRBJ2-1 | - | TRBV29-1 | CSALGITSLNEQFF | TGCAGCGCCCTAGGGATCACCTCTCTCAATGAGCAGTTCTTC
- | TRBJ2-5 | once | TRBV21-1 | CASSKGVGRSREETQYF | TGTGCCAGCAGCAAAGGCGTGGGCAGGTCCAGAGAGGAGACCCAGTACTTC
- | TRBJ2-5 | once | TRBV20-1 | CSARLLGTQYF | TGCAGTGCTAGGTTGTTGGGGACCCAGTACTTC
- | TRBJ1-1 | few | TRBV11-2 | CASSSVDPLLEAFF | TGTGCCAGCAGCTCCGTGGACCCTCTCCTTGAAGCTTTCTTT
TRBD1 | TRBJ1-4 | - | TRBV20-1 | CSASDRGSHEKLFF | TGCAGTGCCTCGGACAGGGGGTCTCATGAAAAACTGTTTTTT
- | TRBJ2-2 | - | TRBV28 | CASRIEDTGELFF | TGTGCCAGCAGGATCGAGGACACCGGGGAGCTGTTTTTT
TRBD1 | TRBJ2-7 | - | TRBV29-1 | CGAQTGGSYEQYF | TGCGGCGCTCAGACAGGGGGTTCCTACGAGCAGTACTTC
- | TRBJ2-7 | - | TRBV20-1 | CSARTQEATYEQYF | TGCAGTGCTAGGACCCAGGAAGCTACCTACGAGCAGTACTTC
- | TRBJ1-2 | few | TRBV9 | CASSGQARNYGYTF | TGTGCCAGCAGCGGACAGGCGCGTAACTATGGCTACACCTTC
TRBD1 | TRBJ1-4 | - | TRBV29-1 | CSVHRGEGEKLFF | TGCAGCGTTCACAGGGGGGAAGGTGAAAAACTGTTTTTT
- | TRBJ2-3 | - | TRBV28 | CASILFGVPNTQYF | TGTGCCAGCATTTTATTCGGGGTGCCTAATACGCAGTATTTT
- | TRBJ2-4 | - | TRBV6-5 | CASSYYSQHGKNIQYF | TGTGCCAGCAGTTATTATTCCCAACACGGCAAAAACATTCAGTACTTC
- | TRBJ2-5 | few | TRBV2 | CASSALATKETQYF | TGTGCCAGCAGTGCACTAGCCACCAAAGAGACCCAGTACTTC
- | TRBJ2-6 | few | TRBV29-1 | CSVEGTEESGANVLTF | TGCAGCGTTGAAGGGACGGAGGAGTCTGGGGCCAACGTCCTGACTTTC
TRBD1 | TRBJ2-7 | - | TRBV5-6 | CASSGRDSWGEQYF | TGTGCCAGCAGCGGTCGGGACAGTTGGGGCGAGCAGTACTTC